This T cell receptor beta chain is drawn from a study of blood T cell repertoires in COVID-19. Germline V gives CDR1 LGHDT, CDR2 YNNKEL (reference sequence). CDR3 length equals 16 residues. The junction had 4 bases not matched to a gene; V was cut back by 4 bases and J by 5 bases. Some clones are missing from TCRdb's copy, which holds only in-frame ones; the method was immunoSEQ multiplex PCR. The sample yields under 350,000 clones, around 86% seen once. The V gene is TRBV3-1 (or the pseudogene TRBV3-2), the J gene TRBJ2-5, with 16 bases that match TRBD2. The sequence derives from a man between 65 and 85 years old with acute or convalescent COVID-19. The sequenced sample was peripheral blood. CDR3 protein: CASSRGLAGGQETQYF. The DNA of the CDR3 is TGTGCCAGCAGCCGGGGACTAGCGGGGGGGCAGGAGACCCAGTACTTC.